This T cell receptor (beta chain) was documented in a study of OX40 agonist ivuxolimab in advanced cancers. This clone came up a few times. Its target is unknown. Profiled with immunoSEQ multiplex PCR; TCRdb holds only in-frame clones, not every one. This table holds 72,000 or so clones, 80% found once. Blood draws occurred at baseline, cycle 4 day 1, and cycle 7 day 1. The CDR3 loop spans 15 amino acids. Germline CDR1 reads SGHAT; CDR2 reads FQNNGV. Between the trimmed V and J ends, which lost 6 bases and 4 bases, there was a span of 18 bases. The study's findings and limits: Expanded clones tended on average to be more numerous among CD8+ T cells than CD4+.

The receptor was derived from an adult with an advanced solid tumor such as melanoma, head and neck, liver or kidney cancer. Sequenced material: CD4+ or CD8+ T cells sorted from blood, taken in a trial of the OX40 agonist ivuxolimab. The chain combines TRBV11-2 with TRBJ1-1; no definite D call. The CDR3 DNA is TGTGCCAGCAGGCTAGCGTTCGTCAGGAGCACTGAAGCTTTCTTT. This sequence encodes CASRLAFVRSTEAFF. Full variable domain (remainder filled in from reference TRBV11-2 and TRBJ1-1): EAGVAQSPRYKIIEKRQSVAFWCNPISGHATLYWYQQILGQGPKLLIQFQNNGVVDDSQLPKDRFSAERLKGVDSTLKIQPAKLEDSAVYLCASRLAFVRSTEAFFGQGTRLTVV.